The clone carrying this T cell receptor (beta chain) was counted a single time. The sample belongs to a study of CD8+CD57+ T cells in acquired aplastic anemia. Before being chosen for sequencing, patients had shown CD8+CD57+ cell expansion by flow cytometry. The study profiled TCR beta VDJ and CDR3 using genomic DNA as template. Each CDR3 protein is one row after TCRdb ran MiXCR on the reads. The data show approximately 200,000 distinct CDR3 sequences, with over 40% seen just once and around 20% held by the top ten. The CDR3 has 16 amino acids. Per germline, CDR1 WNHNN and CDR2 SYGVQD (reference sequence). V was clipped by 0 bases and J by 3 bases, with 13 bases between them.

The J gene is TRBJ2-3, the V gene TRBV10-1; the D is unclear. The sample taken for sequencing was sorted CD4+, CD8+, or CD8+CD57+ T cells (not recorded which) from PBMCs. The receptor comes from a human donor with aplastic anemia. CDR3 sequence (DNA): TGCGCCAGCAGTGAGTCGAAGCGTTCCCTAACAGATACGCAGTATTTT. It yields the protein CASSESKRSLTDTQYF.